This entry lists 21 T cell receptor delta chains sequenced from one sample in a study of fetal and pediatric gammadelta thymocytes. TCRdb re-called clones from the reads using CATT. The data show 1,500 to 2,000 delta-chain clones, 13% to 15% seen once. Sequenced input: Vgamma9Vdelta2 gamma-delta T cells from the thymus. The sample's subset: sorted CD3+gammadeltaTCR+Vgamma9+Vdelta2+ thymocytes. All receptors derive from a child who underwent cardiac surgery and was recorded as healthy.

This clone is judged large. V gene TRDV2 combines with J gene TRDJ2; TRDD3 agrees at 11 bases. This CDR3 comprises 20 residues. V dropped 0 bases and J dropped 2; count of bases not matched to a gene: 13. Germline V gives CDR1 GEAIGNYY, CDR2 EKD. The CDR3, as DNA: TGTGCCTGTGACACCAAGAAAACTGGGGGATATAAAATATTGACAGCACAACTCTTCTTT. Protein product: CACDTKKTGGYKILTAQLFF.

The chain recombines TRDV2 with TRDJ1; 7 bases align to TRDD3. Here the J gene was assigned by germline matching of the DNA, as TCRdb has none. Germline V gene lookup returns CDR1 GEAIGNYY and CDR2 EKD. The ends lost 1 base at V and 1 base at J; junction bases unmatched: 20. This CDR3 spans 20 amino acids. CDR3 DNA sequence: TGTGCCTGTGACACAAACAATACCGCTGGGGATAGGGGGAGCACCGATAAACTCATCTTT. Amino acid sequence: CACDTNNTAGDRGSTDKLIF.

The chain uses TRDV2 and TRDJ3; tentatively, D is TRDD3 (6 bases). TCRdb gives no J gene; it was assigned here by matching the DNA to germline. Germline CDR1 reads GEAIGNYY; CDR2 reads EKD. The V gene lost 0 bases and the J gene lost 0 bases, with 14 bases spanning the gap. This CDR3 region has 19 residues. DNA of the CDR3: TGTGCCTGTGACACCGCGGATACAAGTAGCTCCTGGGACACCCGACAGATGTTTTTC. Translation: CACDTADTSSSWDTRQMFF.

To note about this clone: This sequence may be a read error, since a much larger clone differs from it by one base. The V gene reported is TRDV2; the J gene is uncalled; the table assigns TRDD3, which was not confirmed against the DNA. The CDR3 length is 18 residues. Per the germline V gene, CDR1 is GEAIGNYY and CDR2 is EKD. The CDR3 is CACDPVLGEASYTDKPIF. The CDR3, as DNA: TGTGCCTGTGACCCCGTACTGGGGGAGGCCTCGTACACCGATAAACCCATCTTT.

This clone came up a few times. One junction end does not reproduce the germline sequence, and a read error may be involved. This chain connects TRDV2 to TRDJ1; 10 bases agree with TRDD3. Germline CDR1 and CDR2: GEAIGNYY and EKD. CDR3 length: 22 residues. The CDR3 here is CARDTVSNWGIVVEENTDKLIF. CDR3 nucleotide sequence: TGTGCCCGTGACACGGTCAGTAACTGGGGGATTGTGGTAGAGGAGAACACCGATAAACTCATCTTT.

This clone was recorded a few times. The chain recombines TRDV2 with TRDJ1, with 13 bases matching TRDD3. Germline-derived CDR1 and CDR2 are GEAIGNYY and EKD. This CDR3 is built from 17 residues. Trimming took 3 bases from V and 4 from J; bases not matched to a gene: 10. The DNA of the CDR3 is TGTGCCTGTGACGAGGGGTACTGGGGGATACGGATCGATAAACTCATCTTT. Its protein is CACDEGYWGIRIDKLIF.

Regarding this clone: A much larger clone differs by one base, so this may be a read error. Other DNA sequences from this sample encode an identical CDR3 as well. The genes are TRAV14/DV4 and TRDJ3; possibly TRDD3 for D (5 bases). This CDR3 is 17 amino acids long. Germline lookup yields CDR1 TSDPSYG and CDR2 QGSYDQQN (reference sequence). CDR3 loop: CAMREYWSSWDTRQMFF. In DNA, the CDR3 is TGTGCGATGAGAGAGTACTGGAGCTCCTGGGACACCCGACAGATGTTTTTC.

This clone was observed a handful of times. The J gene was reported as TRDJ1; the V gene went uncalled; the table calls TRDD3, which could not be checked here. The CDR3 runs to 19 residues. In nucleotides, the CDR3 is TGTGCCTGTGACACCGAGGTTTCTGGGGGACCTACGTACACCGATAAACTCATCTTT. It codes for CACDTEVSGGPTYTDKLIF.

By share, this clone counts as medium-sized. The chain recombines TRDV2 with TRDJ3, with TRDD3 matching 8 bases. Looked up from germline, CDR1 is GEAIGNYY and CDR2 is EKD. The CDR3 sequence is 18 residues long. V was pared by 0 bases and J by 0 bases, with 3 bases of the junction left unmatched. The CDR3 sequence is CACDTLLGGSWDTRQMFF. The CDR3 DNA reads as TGTGCCTGTGACACCTTACTGGGGGGCTCCTGGGACACCCGACAGATGTTTTTC.

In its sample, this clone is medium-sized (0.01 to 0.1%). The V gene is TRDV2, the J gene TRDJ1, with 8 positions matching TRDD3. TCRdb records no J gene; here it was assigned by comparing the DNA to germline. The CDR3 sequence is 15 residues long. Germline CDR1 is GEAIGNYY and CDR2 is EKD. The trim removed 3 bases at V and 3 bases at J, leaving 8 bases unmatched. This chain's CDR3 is CACDARGYWPDKLIF. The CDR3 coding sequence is TGTGCCTGTGACGCCCGGGGATACTGGCCCGATAAACTCATCTTT.

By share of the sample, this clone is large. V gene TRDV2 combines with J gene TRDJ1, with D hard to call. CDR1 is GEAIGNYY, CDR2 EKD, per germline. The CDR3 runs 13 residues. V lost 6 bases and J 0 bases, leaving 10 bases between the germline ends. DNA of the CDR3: TGTGCCTGTACGCCCCCCTACACCGATAAACTCATCTTT. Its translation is CACTPPYTDKLIF.

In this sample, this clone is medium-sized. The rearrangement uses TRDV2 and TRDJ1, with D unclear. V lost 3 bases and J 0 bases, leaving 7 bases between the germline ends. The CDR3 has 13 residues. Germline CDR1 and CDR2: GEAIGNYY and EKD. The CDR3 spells CACDLGYTDKLIF. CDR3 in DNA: TGTGCCTGTGACCTCGGCTACACCGATAAACTCATCTTT.

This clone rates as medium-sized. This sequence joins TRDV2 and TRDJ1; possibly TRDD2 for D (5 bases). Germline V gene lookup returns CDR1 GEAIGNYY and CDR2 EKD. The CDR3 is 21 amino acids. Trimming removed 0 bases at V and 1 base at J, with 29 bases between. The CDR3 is CACDTGRSSLPRGSFTDKLIF. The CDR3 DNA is TGTGCCTGTGACACCGGGCGCTCTTCCCTCCCTAGAGGATCCTTCACCGATAAACTCATCTTT.

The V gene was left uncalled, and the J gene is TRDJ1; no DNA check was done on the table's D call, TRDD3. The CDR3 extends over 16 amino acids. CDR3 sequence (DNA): TGTGCCTGTGACACCGTCGGGGTACTCCACACCGATAAACTCATCTTT. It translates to CACDTVGVLHTDKLIF.

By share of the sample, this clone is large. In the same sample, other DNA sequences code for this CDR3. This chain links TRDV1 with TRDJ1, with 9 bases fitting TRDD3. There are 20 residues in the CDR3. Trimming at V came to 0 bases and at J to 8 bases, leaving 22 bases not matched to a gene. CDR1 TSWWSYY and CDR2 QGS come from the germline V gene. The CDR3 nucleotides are TGTGCTCTTGGGGAACTTCAGGCCCTCCCACGAAGCTGGGGGATCCCCAAACTCATCTTT. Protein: CALGELQALPRSWGIPKLIF.

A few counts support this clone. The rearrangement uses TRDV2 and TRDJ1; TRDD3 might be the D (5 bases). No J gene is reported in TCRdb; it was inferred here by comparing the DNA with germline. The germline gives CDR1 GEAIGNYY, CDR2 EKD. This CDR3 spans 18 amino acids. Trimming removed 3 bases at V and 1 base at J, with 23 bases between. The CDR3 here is CACDRERGIRGCTDKLIF. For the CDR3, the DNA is TGTGCCTGTGACCGTGAAAGGGGTATACGCGGCTGCACCGATAAACTCATCTTT.

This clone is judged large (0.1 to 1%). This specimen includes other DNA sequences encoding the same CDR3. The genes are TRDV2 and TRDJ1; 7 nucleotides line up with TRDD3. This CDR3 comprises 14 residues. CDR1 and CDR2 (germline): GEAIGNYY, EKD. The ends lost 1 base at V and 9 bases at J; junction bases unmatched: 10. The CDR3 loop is CACDTVGRLGELIF. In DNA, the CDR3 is TGTGCCTGTGACACGGTAGGAAGGCTGGGGGAACTCATCTTT.

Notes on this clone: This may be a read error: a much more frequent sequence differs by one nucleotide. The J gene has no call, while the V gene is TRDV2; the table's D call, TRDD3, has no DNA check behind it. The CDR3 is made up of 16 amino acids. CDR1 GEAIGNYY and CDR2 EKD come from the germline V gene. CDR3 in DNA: TGTGCCTGTGACGACCTCCACTGGGGGATAAGGCCCAAACTAATCTTT. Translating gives CACDDLHWGIRPKLIF.

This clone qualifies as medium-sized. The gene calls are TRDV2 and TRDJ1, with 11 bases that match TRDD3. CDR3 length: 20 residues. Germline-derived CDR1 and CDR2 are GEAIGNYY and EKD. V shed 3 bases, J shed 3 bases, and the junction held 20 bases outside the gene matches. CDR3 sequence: CACDASSVGDTRTVPDKLIF. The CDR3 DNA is TGTGCCTGTGACGCATCGTCAGTGGGGGATACGAGGACAGTACCCGATAAACTCATCTTT.

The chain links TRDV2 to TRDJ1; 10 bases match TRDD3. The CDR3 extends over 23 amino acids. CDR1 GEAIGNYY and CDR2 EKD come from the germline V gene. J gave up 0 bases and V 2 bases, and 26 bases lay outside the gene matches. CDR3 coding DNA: TGTGCCTGTGACATGCCCTACGCGGCGGCGAAGACTGGGGGATGGCGGTACACCGATAAACTCATCTTT. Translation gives CACDMPYAAAKTGGWRYTDKLIF.

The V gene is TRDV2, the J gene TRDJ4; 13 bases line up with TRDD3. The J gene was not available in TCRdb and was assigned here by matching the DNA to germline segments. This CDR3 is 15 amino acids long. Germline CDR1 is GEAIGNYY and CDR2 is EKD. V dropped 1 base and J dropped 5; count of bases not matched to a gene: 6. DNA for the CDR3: TGTGCCTGTGACACGGGACTGGGGGATACGAGGCCCCTGATCTTT. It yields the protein CACDTGLGDTRPLIF.